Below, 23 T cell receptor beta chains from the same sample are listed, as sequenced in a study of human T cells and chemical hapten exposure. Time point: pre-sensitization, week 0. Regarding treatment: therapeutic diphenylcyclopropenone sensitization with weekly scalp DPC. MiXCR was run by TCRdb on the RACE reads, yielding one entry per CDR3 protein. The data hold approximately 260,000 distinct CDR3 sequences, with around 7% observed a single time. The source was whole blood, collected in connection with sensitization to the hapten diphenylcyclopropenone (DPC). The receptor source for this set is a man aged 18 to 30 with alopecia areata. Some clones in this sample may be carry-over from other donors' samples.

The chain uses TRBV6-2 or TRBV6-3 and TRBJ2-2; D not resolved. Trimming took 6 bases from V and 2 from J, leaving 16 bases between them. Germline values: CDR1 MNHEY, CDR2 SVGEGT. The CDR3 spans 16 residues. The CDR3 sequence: CASRTGRPINTGELFF. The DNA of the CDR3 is TGTGCCAGCAGAACCGGACGCCCCATAAACACCGGGGAGCTGTTTTTT.

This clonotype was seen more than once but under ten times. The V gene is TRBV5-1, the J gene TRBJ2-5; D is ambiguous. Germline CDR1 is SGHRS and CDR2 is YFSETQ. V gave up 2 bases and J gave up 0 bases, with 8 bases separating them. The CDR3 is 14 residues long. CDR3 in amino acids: CASSLETNQETQYF. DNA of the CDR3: TGCGCCAGCAGCTTAGAGACAAACCAAGAGACCCAGTACTTC.

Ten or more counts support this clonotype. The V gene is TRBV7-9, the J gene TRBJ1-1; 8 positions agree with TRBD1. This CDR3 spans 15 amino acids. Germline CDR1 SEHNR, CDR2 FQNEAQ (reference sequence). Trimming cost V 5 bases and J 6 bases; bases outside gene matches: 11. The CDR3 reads CASSVRTGRGAEAFF. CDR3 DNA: TGTGCCAGCAGCGTAAGGACAGGGAGAGGCGCTGAAGCTTTCTTT.

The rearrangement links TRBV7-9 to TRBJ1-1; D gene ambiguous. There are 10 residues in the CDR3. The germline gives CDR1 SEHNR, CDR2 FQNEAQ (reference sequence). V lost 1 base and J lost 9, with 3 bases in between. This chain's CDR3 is CASSLGQAFF. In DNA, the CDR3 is TGTGCCAGCAGCTTAGGCCAAGCTTTCTTT.

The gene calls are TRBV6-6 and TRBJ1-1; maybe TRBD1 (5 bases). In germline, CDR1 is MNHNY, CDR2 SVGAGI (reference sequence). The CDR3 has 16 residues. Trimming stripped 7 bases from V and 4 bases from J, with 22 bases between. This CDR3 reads CASTPRGALGGTEAFF. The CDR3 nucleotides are TGTGCCAGCACCCCGAGAGGGGCTCTGGGTGGCACTGAAGCTTTCTTT.

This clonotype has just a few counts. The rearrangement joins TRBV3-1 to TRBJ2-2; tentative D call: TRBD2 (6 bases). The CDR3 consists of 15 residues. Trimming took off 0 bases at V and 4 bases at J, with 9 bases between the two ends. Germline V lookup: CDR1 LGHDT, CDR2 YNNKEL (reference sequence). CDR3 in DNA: TGTGCCAGCAGCCAAGATGGGCGGGGCACCGGGGAGCTGTTTTTT. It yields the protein CASSQDGRGTGELFF. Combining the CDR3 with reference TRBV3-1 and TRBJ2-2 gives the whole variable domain DTAVSQTPKYLVTQMGNDKSIKCEQNLGHDTMYWYKQDSKKFLKIMFSYNNKELIINETVPNRFSPKSPDKAHLNLHINSLELGDSAVYFCASSQDGRGTGELFFGEGSRLTVL.

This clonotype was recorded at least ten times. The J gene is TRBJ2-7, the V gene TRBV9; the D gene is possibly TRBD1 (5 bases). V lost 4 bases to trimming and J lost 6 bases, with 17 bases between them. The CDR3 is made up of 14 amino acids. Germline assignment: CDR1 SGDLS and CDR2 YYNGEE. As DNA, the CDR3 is TGTGCCAGCAGCATTAGGGGAAACTCGGCCGAGCAGTACTTC. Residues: CASSIRGNSAEQYF.

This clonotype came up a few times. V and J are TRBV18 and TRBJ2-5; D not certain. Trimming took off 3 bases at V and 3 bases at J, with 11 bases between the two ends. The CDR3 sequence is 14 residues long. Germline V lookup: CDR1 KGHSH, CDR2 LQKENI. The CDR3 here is CASSPGSRKETQYF. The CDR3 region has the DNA TGTGCCAGCTCACCGGGATCCAGGAAAGAGACCCAGTACTTC.

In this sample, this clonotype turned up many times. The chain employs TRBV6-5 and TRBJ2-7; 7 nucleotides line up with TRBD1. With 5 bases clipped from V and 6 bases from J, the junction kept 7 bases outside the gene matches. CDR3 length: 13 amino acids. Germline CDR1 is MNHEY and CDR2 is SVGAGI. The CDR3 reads CASSPGQALEQYF. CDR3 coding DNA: TGTGCCAGCAGTCCCGGACAGGCCCTCGAGCAGTACTTC.

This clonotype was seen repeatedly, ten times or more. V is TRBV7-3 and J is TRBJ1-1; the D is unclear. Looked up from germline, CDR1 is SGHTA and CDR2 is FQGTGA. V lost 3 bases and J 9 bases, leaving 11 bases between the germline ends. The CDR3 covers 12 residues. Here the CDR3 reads CASSFEGQKAFF. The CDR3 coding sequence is TGTGCCAGCAGCTTTGAAGGGCAGAAAGCTTTCTTT.

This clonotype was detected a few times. The CDR3 bases are TGTGCCAGCAGTTCCCAGAGTATGAACACTGAAGCTTTCTTT. Protein: CASSSQSMNTEAFF. The chain is built from TRBV12-3 or TRBV12-4 and TRBJ1-1; D not certain. Trimming removed 4 bases at V and 0 bases at J, with 9 bases between. This CDR3 contains 14 residues.

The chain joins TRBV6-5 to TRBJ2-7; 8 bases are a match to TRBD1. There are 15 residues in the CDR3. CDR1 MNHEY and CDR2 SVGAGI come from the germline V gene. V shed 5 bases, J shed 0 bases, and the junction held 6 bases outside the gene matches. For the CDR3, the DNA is TGTGCCAGCAGTCCTTCAGGGGGCAGCTCCTACGAGCAGTACTTC. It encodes CASSPSGGSSYEQYF.

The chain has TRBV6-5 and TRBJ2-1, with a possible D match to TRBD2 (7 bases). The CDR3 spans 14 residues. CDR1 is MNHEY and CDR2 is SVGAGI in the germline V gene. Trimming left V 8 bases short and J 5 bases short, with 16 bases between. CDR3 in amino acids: CASGRGGDNNEQFF. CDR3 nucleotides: TGTGCCAGCGGCCGAGGGGGGGATAACAATGAGCAGTTCTTC.

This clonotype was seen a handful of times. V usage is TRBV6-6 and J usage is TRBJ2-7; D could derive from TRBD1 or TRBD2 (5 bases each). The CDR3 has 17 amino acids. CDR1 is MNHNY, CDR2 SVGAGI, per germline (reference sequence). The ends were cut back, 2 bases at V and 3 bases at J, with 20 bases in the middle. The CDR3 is CASSYVRGLGDGYEQYF. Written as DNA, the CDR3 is TGTGCCAGCAGTTACGTTAGAGGATTAGGGGACGGCTACGAGCAGTACTTC.

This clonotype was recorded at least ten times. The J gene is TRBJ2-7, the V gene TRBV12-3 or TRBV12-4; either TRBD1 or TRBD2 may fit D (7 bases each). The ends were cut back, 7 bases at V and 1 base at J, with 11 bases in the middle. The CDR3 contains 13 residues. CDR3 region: CASTGGESYEQYV. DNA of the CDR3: TGTGCCAGCACAGGGGGGGAGTCCTACGAGCAGTACGTC.

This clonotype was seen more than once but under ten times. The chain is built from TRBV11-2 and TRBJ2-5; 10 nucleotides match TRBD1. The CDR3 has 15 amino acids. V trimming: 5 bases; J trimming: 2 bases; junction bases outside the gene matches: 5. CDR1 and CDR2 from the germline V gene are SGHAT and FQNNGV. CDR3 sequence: CASSVGQGEQETQYF. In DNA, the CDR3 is TGTGCCAGCAGCGTTGGACAGGGGGAACAAGAGACCCAGTACTTC.

The CDR3, as DNA: TGTGCCAGCAGTTCAGGGAAGGAAGGCAATCAGCCCCAGCATTTT. This sequence encodes CASSSGKEGNQPQHF. The J gene is TRBJ1-5, the V gene TRBV12-3 or TRBV12-4; possibly TRBD1 for D (5 bases). V gave up 4 bases and J gave up 2 bases, with 12 bases separating them. The CDR3 length is 15 residues.

The CDR3 DNA reads TGTGCCAGCAGTTTAAAGAACAGGGGGATCCACGAGCAGTACGTC. Translating it yields CASSLKNRGIHEQYV. The chain employs TRBV27 and TRBJ2-7; 8 bases match TRBD1. Trimming took 2 bases from V and 5 from J; bases not matched to a gene: 8. CDR1 and CDR2 (germline): MNHEY, SMNVEV (reference sequence). The CDR3 extends over 15 amino acids.

For the CDR3, the DNA is TGTGCCAGCAGGGCTACAGGGTATAGCAATCAGCCCCAGCATTTT. This gives the protein CASRATGYSNQPQHF. V gene TRBV7-2 combines with J gene TRBJ1-5; TRBD1 might be the D (6 bases). V gave up 6 bases and J gave up 0 bases, with 12 bases separating them. This CDR3 contains 15 residues. Germline CDR1 reads SGHTA; CDR2 reads FQGNSA.

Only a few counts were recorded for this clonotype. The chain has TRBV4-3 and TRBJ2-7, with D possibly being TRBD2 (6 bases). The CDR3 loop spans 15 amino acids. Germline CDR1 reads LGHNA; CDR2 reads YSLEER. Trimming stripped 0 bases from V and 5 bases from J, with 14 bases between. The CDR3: CASSQDRGGEDEQYF. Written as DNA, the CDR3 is TGCGCCAGCAGCCAAGATCGCGGCGGGGAGGACGAGCAGTACTTC.

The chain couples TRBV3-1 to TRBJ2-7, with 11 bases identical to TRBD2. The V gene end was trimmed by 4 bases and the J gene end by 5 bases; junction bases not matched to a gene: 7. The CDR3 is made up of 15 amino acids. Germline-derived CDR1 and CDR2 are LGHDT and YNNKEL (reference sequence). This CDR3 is CASSLGLAGTHEQYF. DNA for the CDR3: TGTGCCAGCAGCCTTGGACTAGCGGGCACCCACGAGCAGTACTTC.

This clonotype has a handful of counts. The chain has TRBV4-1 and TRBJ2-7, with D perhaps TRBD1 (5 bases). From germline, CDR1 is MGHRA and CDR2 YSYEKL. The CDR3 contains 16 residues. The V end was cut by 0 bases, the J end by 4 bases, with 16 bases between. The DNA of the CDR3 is TGCGCCAGCAGCCAAGATCAACAGGCCGAGCTTTACGAGCAGTACTTC. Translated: CASSQDQQAELYEQYF.

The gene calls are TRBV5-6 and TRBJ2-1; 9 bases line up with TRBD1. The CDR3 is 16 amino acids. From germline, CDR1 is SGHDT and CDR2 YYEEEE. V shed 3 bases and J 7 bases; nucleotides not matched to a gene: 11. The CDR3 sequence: CASSYSPGTGLNEQFF. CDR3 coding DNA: TGTGCCAGCAGCTATAGTCCCGGGACAGGGTTAAATGAGCAGTTCTTC.